The present T cell receptor (beta chain) was sequenced within a study of blood T cell repertoires in COVID-19. TCRdb keeps only in-frame clones here, not all; method: immunoSEQ multiplex PCR. The sample comprises 200,000 to 250,000 clones, about 83% of which are singletons, and about 5.3% rests with the top ten. Germline V lookup: CDR1 LGHDT, CDR2 YNNKEL (reference sequence). V was clipped by 0 bases and J by 8 bases, with 10 bases between them. The CDR3 spans 13 residues. Sequencing was performed on PBMCs or T cells enriched from blood (not recorded which). This clonotype originated in a woman aged 50 to 65 who had been exposed to COVID-19. The chain is built from TRBV3-1 (or the pseudogene TRBV3-2) and TRBJ1-2; a weak D match, TRBD1 (6 bases). The DNA of the CDR3 is TGTGCCAGCAGCCAAGATCACAGGGAAGGCTACACCTTC. Its protein product is CASSQDHREGYTF.